The clone carrying this TCR beta chain was counted many times. Its specificity is not known. The sequenced fragment ends 3 residues before the CDR3 boundary, so the rest is inferred from the germline J gene. The data stem from a study of T cell clonality in common variable immunodeficiency. General study points: Authors noted CVID clonality's cause needs subpopulation repertoire sequencing. Reportedly, TCR beta sequences from common variable immunodeficiency showed fewer deletions and N-nucleotide insertions.

Method: immunoSEQ multiplex PCR; TCRdb's copy keeps in-frame clones and lacks some. This repertoire holds approximately 58,000 clones, and none appear only once. The CDR3 loop spans 14 amino acids. CDR1 is SGHVS, CDR2 FQNEAQ, per germline. V was clipped by 4 bases and J by 9 bases; unmatched bases: 6. This rearrangement joins TRBV7-8 to TRBJ1-6; TRBD1 agrees at 7 bases. The TCR comes from a person between 18 and 69 years old in good health. Sequences were obtained from peripheral blood mononuclear cells. CDR3 in amino acids: CASSSRQGASPLHF. CDR3 bases read: TGTGCCAGCAGCTCCAGACAGGGTGCTTCACCC.